The present T cell receptor (beta chain) was sequenced within a study of T-cell reconstitution after alpha-beta-depleted transplantation in children. Study-wide results and limits: At the one-year point after transplant, T-cell counts and TCRbeta diversity were found to come mostly from T cells that had been newly produced. Certain patients had high TCRbeta diversity at day 60, and it came from recipient T cells and thymic progenitors that survived. Several hundred graft clones that had expanded were reportedly the source of alpha-beta T cells about two months after transplant.

Unique molecular identifiers tagged the TCRbeta library. TCRdb reprocessed the PCR reads with MiXCR, giving one entry per CDR3 protein. The sample contains 700,000 to 950,000 distinct CDR3 sequences, 15% to 20% of which appear only once. With regard to this clonotype: The target antigen is unknown.

Germline CDR1 is SGHRS and CDR2 is YFSETQ. V lost 3 bases and J lost 5, with 12 bases in between. The CDR3 contains 15 residues. The rearrangement joins TRBV5-1 to TRBJ1-6, with a tentative D call TRBD1 (6 bases). Sequencing used PBMCs, mostly from graft donor cells, obtained 360 days after TCRalphabeta/CD19-depleted stem cell transplant. The sequence was obtained from a male patient aged 10 to 17 who had a stem cell transplant for acute lymphoblastic leukemia, so the T cells may come from the graft donor. The CDR3 is CASSSGTTDNSPLHF. The CDR3 DNA reads as TGCGCCAGCAGCTCCGGGACAACTGATAATTCACCCCTCCACTTT.